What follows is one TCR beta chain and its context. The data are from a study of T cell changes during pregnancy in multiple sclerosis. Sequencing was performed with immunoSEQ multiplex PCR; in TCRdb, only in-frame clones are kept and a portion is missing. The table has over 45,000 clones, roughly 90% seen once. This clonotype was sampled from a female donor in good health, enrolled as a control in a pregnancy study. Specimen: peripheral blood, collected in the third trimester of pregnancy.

In DNA, the CDR3 is TGTGCCAGCAGCTTGGTTACCGGGACAGGGACCTACAATGAGCAGTTCTTC. As protein: CASSLVTGTGTYNEQFF. The V gene is TRBV5-8, the J gene TRBJ2-1; 9 bases map to TRBD1. Per germline, CDR1 SGHTS and CDR2 YDEGEE. There are 17 residues in the CDR3. The V gene end was trimmed by 0 bases and the J gene end by 2 bases; junction bases not matched to a gene: 6.